The present T cell receptor beta chain was sequenced within a study of blood T cell repertoires in COVID-19. Across the study: Researchers got acute and convalescent COVID-19 samples from the United States, Italy and Spain. T cells, B-cell-depleted T cells, or PBMCs supplied cDNA or gDNA.

Original methodology: Reference gene primer amplification gave estimated nucleated cell counts. Here immunoSEQ multiplex PCR was the method, and the copy in TCRdb shows in-frame clones only, minus some. V and J calls and clone size are given by that table; D and trimming were obtained from the DNA. Of roughly 410,000 clones listed, around 89% are singletons. Losses at the gene ends were 5 bases for V and 6 bases for J; bases not matched to a gene: 11. Germline assignment: CDR1 SGDLS and CDR2 YYNGEE. The CDR3 sequence is 16 residues long. The J gene is TRBJ2-2, the V gene TRBV9; TRBD1 matches 9 bases. This receptor was taken from a woman aged 40 to 50 with COVID-19, enrolled during active disease. The sample comprised peripheral blood. The CDR3 DNA sequence: TGTGCCAGCAGGCCCTCGGGACAGGGAATCTCCGGGGAGCTGTTTTTT. It translates to CASRPSGQGISGELFF.